Following are 2 T cell receptor beta chains from one sample sequenced in a study of blood T cells in healthy people across ages. A second PCR of about 7 to 11 cycles used a sample-barcoded 5' primer and a J-beta primer mix. TCRdb redid the calling of the 5' RACE reads with MiXCR, one entry per CDR3 protein. Of around 780,000 distinct CDR3 sequences listed, roughly 25% were seen once; the top ten hold about 2.9%. In addition, the sample was reused for a study of T cells of mothers and their children.

Sequencing was done on a sample of blood. The receptor source for this set is a boy younger than 18 in good health.

This chain joins TRBV5-1 and TRBJ2-1; 7 bases fit TRBD1. V lost 2 bases to trimming and J lost 4 bases; unmatched junction nucleotides: 6. CDR1 is SGHRS and CDR2 is YFSETQ in the germline V gene. The length of the CDR3 is 15 residues. This CDR3 reads CASSLDRVWYNEQFF. The CDR3 DNA reads TGCGCCAGCAGCTTAGACAGGGTATGGTACAATGAGCAGTTCTTC.

The rearrangement links TRBV12-3 or TRBV12-4 to TRBJ1-1; maybe TRBD1 (5 bases). CDR3 length: 14 amino acids. V was trimmed by 2 bases and J by 7 bases, leaving 14 bases between them. For the CDR3, the DNA is TGTGCCAGCAGTTTAAAGGCAGGGCCAGTTGAAGCTTTCTTT. Its protein is CASSLKAGPVEAFF.